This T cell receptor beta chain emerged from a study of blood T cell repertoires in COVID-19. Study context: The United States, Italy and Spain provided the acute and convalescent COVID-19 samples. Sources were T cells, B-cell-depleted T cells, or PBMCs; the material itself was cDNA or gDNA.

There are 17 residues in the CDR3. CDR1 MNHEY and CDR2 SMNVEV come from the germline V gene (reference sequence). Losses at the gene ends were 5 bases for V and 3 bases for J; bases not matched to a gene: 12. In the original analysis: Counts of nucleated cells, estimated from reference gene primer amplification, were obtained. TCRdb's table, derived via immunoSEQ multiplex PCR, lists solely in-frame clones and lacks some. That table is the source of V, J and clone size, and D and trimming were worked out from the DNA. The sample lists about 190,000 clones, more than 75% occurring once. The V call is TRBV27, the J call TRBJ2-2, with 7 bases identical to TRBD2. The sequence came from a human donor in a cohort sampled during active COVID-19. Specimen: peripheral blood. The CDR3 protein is CASSPQPGLSDTGELFF. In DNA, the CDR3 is TGTGCCAGCAGTCCCCAACCGGGACTATCTGACACCGGGGAGCTGTTTTTT.